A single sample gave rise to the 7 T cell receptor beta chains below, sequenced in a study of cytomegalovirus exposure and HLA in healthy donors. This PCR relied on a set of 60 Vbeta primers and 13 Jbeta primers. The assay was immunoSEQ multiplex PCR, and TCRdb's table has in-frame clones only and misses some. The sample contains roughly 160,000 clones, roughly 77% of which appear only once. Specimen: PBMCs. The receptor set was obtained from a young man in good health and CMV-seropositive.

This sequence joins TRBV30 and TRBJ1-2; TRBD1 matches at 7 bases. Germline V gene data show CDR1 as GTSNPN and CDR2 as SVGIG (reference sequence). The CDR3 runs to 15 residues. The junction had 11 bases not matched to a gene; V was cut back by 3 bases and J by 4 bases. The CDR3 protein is CAWRHVTGARYGYTF. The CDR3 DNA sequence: TGTGCCTGGAGACACGTAACAGGGGCCCGCTATGGCTACACCTTC.

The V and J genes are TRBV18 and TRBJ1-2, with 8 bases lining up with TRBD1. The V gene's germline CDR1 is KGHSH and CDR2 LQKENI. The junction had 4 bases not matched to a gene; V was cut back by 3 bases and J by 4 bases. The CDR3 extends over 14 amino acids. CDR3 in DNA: TGTGCCAGCTCACCCCAGGGGGCTGGCTATGGCTACACCTTC. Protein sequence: CASSPQGAGYGYTF.

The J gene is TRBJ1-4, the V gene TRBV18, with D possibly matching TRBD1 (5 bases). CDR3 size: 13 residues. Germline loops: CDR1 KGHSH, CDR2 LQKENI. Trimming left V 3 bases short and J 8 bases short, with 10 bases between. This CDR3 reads CASSPAGNEKLFF. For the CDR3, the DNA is TGTGCCAGCTCACCCGCAGGGAACGAAAAACTGTTTTTT.

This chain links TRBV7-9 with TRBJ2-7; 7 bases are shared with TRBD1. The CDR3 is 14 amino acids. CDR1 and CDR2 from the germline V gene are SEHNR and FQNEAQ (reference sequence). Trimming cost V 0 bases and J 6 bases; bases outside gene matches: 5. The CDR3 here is CASSLALQGSEQYF. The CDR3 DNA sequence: TGTGCCAGCAGCTTAGCTTTACAGGGGAGCGAGCAGTACTTC.

This CDR3 is CASSQGFGGNQPQHF. The CDR3 bases are TGTGCCAGCAGCCAGGGGTTTGGGGGCAATCAGCCCCAGCATTTT. The gene calls are TRBV5-4 and TRBJ1-5; D possibly corresponds to TRBD1 (6 bases). This CDR3 has 15 amino acids. Germline CDR1 SGHNT, CDR2 YYREEE (reference sequence). V lost 4 bases, J lost 2 bases, and 13 bases lay in between.

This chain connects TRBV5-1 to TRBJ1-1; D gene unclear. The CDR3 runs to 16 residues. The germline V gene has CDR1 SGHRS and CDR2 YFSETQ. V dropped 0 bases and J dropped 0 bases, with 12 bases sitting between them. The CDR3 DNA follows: TGCGCCAGCAGCTTGGTGGCGGGGAACTTGAACACTGAAGCTTTCTTT. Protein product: CASSLVAGNLNTEAFF.

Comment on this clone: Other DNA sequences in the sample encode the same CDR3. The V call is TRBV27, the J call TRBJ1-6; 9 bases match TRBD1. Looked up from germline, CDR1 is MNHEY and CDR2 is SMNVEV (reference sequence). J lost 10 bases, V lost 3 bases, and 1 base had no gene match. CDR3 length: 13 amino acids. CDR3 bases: TGTGCCAGCAGTTTGACAGGGGGGTCACCCCTCCACTTT. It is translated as CASSLTGGSPLHF.